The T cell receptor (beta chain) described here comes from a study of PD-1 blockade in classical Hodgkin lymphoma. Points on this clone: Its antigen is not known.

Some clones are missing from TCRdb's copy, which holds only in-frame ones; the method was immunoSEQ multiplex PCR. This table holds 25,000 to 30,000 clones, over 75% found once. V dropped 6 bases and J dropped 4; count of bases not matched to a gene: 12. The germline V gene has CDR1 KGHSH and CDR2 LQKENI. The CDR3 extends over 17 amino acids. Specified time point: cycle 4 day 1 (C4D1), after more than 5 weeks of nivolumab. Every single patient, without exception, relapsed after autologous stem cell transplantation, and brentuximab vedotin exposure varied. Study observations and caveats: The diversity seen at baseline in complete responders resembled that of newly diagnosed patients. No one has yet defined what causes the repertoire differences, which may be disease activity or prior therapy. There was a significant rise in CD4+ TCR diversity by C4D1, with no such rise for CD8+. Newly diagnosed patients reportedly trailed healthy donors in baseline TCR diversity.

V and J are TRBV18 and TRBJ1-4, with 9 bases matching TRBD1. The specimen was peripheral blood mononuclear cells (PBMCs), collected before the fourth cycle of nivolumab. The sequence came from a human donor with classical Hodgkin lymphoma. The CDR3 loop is CASSQNNGGQGNEKLFF. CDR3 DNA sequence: TGTGCCAGCTCTCAAAACAACGGGGGACAGGGTAATGAAAAACTGTTTTTT.